Below, 18 T cell receptor beta chains from the same sample are listed, as sequenced in a study of Ad26.COV2.S vaccination and SARS-CoV-2 variants. The treatment here: some 20 received Ad26.COV2.S at low or high dose, single or two shots; several received placebo; per-sample allocation not given. The investigators took samples on day 63 after the first vaccine or placebo injection. Libraries were prepared by immunoSEQ multiplex PCR; TCRdb keeps only in-frame clonotypes and omits some of them. The table records around 320,000 clones, approximately 80% of them present only once. Sequencing used peripheral blood, obtained in a trial of Ad26.COV2.S vaccine versus placebo. The receptors come from a person aged 18-65 years who received the Ad26.COV2.S COVID-19 vaccine or a placebo.

This clone was found once. The chain uses TRBV10-3 and TRBJ1-1; unclear D gene. CDR1 and CDR2 (germline): ENHRY, SYGVKD. CDR3 length: 13 amino acids. Trimming took 6 bases from V and 1 from J, leaving 9 bases between them. In DNA, the CDR3 is TGTGCCATCAGACAGACATCGAACACTGAAGCTTTCTTT. Encoded protein: CAIRQTSNTEAFF.

The chain has TRBV5-6 and TRBJ1-5; tentative D call: TRBD1 (5 bases). V dropped 4 bases and J dropped 2 bases, with 16 bases sitting between them. This CDR3 has 16 residues. Germline loops: CDR1 SGHDT, CDR2 YYEEEE. In DNA form, the CDR3 reads TGTGCCAGCAGCCGGGGGGAGGCCCTAGGCAATCAGCCCCAGCATTTT. Amino acid sequence: CASSRGEALGNQPQHF.

The chain uses TRBV6-5 and TRBJ1-5, with 8 bases fitting TRBD1. V lost 6 bases to trimming and J lost 7 bases; unmatched junction nucleotides: 8. Germline V gene lookup returns CDR1 MNHEY and CDR2 SVGAGI. This CDR3 has 14 amino acids. The CDR3 loop reads CASSRGLVDQPQHF. For the CDR3, the DNA is TGTGCCAGCAGCAGGGGGCTAGTGGACCAGCCCCAGCATTTT.

The sample holds one count of this clone. The chain links TRBV4-2 to TRBJ1-6, with D perhaps matching TRBD1 (6 bases). Trimming left V 3 bases short and J 5 bases short, with 17 bases between. Germline values: CDR1 LGHNA, CDR2 YNFKEQ. The CDR3 totals 17 residues. In DNA form, the CDR3 reads TGTGCCAGCAGCCACAAGGGAGGGGGGATAAATAATTCACCCCTCCACTTT. Translating it yields CASSHKGGGINNSPLHF.

The V and J genes are TRBV6-6 and TRBJ2-6; D may match TRBD1 or TRBD2 (5 bases each). V was trimmed by 5 bases and J by 2 bases, leaving 19 bases between them. The CDR3 is 18 residues long. Germline CDR1 is MNHNY and CDR2 is SVGAGI (reference sequence). CDR3 in amino acids: CASSRGDVLSAGANVLTF. The CDR3 coding sequence is TGTGCCAGCAGTCGGGGCGATGTCTTGTCCGCTGGGGCCAACGTCCTGACTTTC.

This clone has just one count. The chain couples TRBV27 to TRBJ2-7; unclear D gene. Germline CDR1 is MNHEY and CDR2 is SMNVEV (reference sequence). V was clipped by 3 bases and J by 2 bases, with 8 bases between them. The CDR3 sequence is 13 residues long. In nucleotides, the CDR3 is TGTGCCAGCAGTTTTCGGCAGACCTACGAGCAGTACTTC. As protein: CASSFRQTYEQYF.

The rearrangement uses TRBV6-4 and TRBJ1-1; D not resolved. Deletions cut 2 bases from V and 6 bases from J, with 13 bases between. This CDR3 is built from 14 residues. Germline CDR1 and CDR2: MRHNA and SNTAGT. CDR3 residues: CASSDGEGGSEAFF. The CDR3 nucleotides read TGTGCCAGCAGTGACGGGGAGGGCGGTTCTGAAGCTTTCTTT.

J is TRBJ1-2 and V is TRBV14, with TRBD1 matching 9 bases. V gave up 4 bases and J gave up 5 bases; unmatched junction bases: 11. Germline assignment: CDR1 SGHDN and CDR2 FVKESK. This CDR3 contains 16 residues. CDR3 bases: TGTGCCAGCAGCCTTAAAACGGGACAGGGAGCGTATGGCTACACCTTC. This gives the protein CASSLKTGQGAYGYTF.

The chain links TRBV7-9 to TRBJ2-1, with 10 positions matching TRBD1. CDR1 is SEHNR and CDR2 is FQNEAQ in the germline V gene (reference sequence). This CDR3 is built from 17 residues. With 5 bases clipped from V and 0 bases from J, the junction kept 7 bases outside the gene matches. CDR3 sequence reads: CASSGQGGRRSYNEQFF. The CDR3 coding sequence is TGTGCCAGCAGCGGACAGGGGGGCAGACGCTCCTACAATGAGCAGTTCTTC.

With respect to this clone: At one of its ends the junction is not consistent with the germline gene, which may arise from a read error. This sequence joins TRBV2 and TRBJ2-2, with 7 bases aligning to TRBD1. This CDR3 region has 14 residues. Germline CDR1 reads SNHLY; CDR2 reads FYNNEI. CDR3 region: CASSWVQGTGELFF. The CDR3 region has the DNA TGTGCCAGCAGTTGGGTACAGGGGACCGGGGAACTGTTTTTT.

This chain links TRBV10-3 with TRBJ2-5, with a weak D call TRBD2 (6 bases). CDR1 and CDR2 (germline): ENHRY, SYGVKD. V was shortened by 8 bases and J by 6 bases, with 19 bases between the two germline ends. The CDR3 covers 14 residues. In DNA, the CDR3 is TGTGCCATCTCACCAAATGGAGGGATAAAGACCCAGTACTTC. As protein: CAISPNGGIKTQYF.

The chain employs TRBV7-2 and TRBJ1-1, with 10 bases lining up with TRBD1. The CDR3 consists of 18 residues. Trimming took 4 bases from V and 1 from J; bases not matched to a gene: 12. Germline lookup yields CDR1 SGHTA and CDR2 FQGNSA. The CDR3 nucleotides are TGTGCCAGCAGCTCTCCTCCGGGACAGGGGCTTGGGAACACTGAAGCTTTCTTT. Its translation is CASSSPPGQGLGNTEAFF.

This chain uses TRBV6-4 with TRBJ1-1; D perhaps matches TRBD1 (6 bases). Trimming stripped 4 bases from V and 3 bases from J, with 9 bases between. Germline CDR1 reads MRHNA; CDR2 reads SNTAGT. The CDR3 has 13 residues. CDR3 loop: CASSAAGDTEAFF. The CDR3 nucleotides are TGTGCCAGCAGTGCCGCAGGGGACACTGAAGCTTTCTTT.

The chain has TRBV6-5 and TRBJ1-1; D perhaps matches TRBD1 (6 bases). V lost 0 bases and J 5 bases, leaving 13 bases between the germline ends. The CDR3 loop spans 15 amino acids. CDR1 and CDR2 (germline): MNHEY, SVGAGI. The chain's CDR3 is CASSYSRQAETEAFF. DNA for the CDR3: TGTGCCAGCAGTTACTCGAGACAGGCTGAAACTGAAGCTTTCTTT.

This clone was observed a handful of times. The rearrangement links TRBV28 to TRBJ1-5; 9 bases match TRBD1. Trimming removed 8 bases from V and 7 bases from J; junction bases left unmatched: 9. The CDR3 totals 14 residues. Germline CDR1 and CDR2: MDHEN and SYDVKM. The CDR3 bases are TGTGCCAGCGGACTTACAGGGGGCTGGCAGCCCCAGCATTTT. Residues: CASGLTGGWQPQHF.

This chain links TRBV29-1 with TRBJ2-3; tentatively, D is TRBD2 (7 bases). This CDR3 has 14 residues. The germline V gene has CDR1 SQVTM and CDR2 ANQGSEA. V shed 7 bases and J shed 0 bases, with 14 bases lying between them. CDR3 residues: CSAGGGASTDTQYF. The CDR3 DNA is TGCAGCGCTGGAGGGGGGGCAAGCACAGATACGCAGTATTTT.

The chain combines TRBV5-1 with TRBJ2-7, with TRBD1 as a possible D gene (6 bases). V was pared by 2 bases and J by 7 bases, with 13 bases between. Germline V CDR1 and CDR2: SGHRS, YFSETQ. The CDR3 is 13 amino acids. CDR3 coding DNA: TGCGCCAGCAGCTTAATGGGGGCAGGAGAGCAGTACTTC. It is translated as CASSLMGAGEQYF.

The chain employs TRBV5-1 and TRBJ2-7, with D unclear. The V gene's germline CDR1 is SGHRS and CDR2 YFSETQ. The V end was cut by 0 bases, the J end by 6 bases, with 7 bases between. The CDR3 covers 12 residues. The CDR3 bases are TGCGCCAGCAGCTTGGGGGATAGCGAGCAGTACTTC. Its protein is CASSLGDSEQYF.